This TCR beta chain was recorded in a study of blood T cell repertoires in COVID-19. Study background: The study drew acute and convalescent COVID-19 samples from the United States, Italy and Spain.

The V segment lost 2 bases and the J segment 5 bases; nucleotides outside the gene matches: 0. This CDR3 contains 13 residues. The germline V gene encodes CDR1 KGHSH and CDR2 LQKENI. Methods used by the authors: Nucleated cell number was recorded as an estimate derived from reference gene primer amplification. Method: immunoSEQ multiplex PCR; TCRdb's copy keeps in-frame clones and lacks some. From that table come the V and J calls and clone size; the DNA was used to work out D and trimming. The sample holds 110,000 to 150,000 clones, approximately 90% seen once. The material sequenced was peripheral blood. This TCR was sampled from a woman aged 80 or over with acute or convalescent COVID-19. The chain carries TRBV18 and TRBJ2-5, with 9 bases fitting TRBD1. The CDR3 loop is CASSPGQGETQYF. DNA of the CDR3: TGTGCCAGCTCACCAGGACAGGGGGAGACCCAGTACTTC.